This T cell receptor (beta chain) was captured by sequencing in a study of T cells in Graves' hyperthyroidism and ophthalmopathy. Not enrolled were patients with uncontrolled infection, other autoimmune disease, pregnancy or lactation. Fresh 10 ml peripheral blood yielded PBMCs. Looked up from germline, CDR1 is SEHNR and CDR2 is FQNEAQ (reference sequence). The CDR3 consists of 15 residues. V was clipped by 1 base and J by 5 bases, with 14 bases between them. General study findings and limits: A 13 V-J signature model discriminated ophthalmopathy versus stable hyperthyroidism. Model predictions of ophthalmopathy came a median around 6.5 months before onset.

This clonotype was detected ten times or more. Its specificity is unknown. Researchers amplified the TCR beta CDR3 regions from RNA transcripts. Researchers ran a first-round RT-PCR on the TCR CDR3 using the HTBI primer set. TCRdb re-analysed the multiplex PCR reads in MiXCR, keeping a single row per CDR3 protein. The sample includes 400,000 or so distinct CDR3 sequences, roughly 15% of them seen just once. The receptor was isolated from a woman aged 60-75 years with Graves' ophthalmopathy. Sequenced sample: blood. The chain is built from TRBV7-9 and TRBJ2-5, with D possibly TRBD2 on 5 matching bases. CDR3 coding DNA: TGTGCCAGCAGCTTAGTTTCACTGGCGGGTGAGACCCAGTACTTC. Translation gives CASSLVSLAGETQYF. The variable domain in full, completed from reference TRBV7-9 and TRBJ2-5, reads DTGVSQNPRHKITKRGQNVTFRCDPISEHNRLYWYRQTLGQGPEFLTYFQNEAQLEKSRLLSDRFSAERPKGSFSTLEIQRTEQGDSAMYLCASSLVSLAGETQYFGPGTRLLVL.